Sequencing of this T cell receptor beta chain was carried out in a study of blood T cell repertoires in COVID-19. Looking at the study overall: The United States, Italy and Spain provided the acute and convalescent COVID-19 samples. Sources were T cells, B-cell-depleted T cells, or PBMCs; the material itself was cDNA or gDNA.

Source study methods: Estimates of nucleated cell counts were drawn from the amplification of reference gene primers. Assay used: immunoSEQ multiplex PCR; TCRdb lists only in-frame clones, some missing. The D gene and trimming were derived from the DNA, and the V and J assignments and clone size from that table. This sample has 150,000 or so clones, with approximately 80% found just once. V lost 3 bases to trimming and J lost 10 bases; unmatched junction nucleotides: 7. Germline CDR1 KGHSH, CDR2 LQKENI. The CDR3 length is 15 residues. This TCR derives from a woman older than 75 with acute or convalescent COVID-19. Input material: peripheral blood. The chain uses TRBV18 and TRBJ1-6, with TRBD1 matching over 9 bases. CDR3 in amino acids: CASSPLGTGYSPLHF. CDR3 sequence (DNA): TGTGCCAGCTCACCGCTCGGGACAGGGTACTCACCCCTCCACTTT.